Sequencing of this T cell receptor (beta chain) was carried out in a study of blood T cells in healthy people across ages. A J-beta primer mix and a sample-barcoded 5' primer were used in a second PCR of about 6 to 12 cycles. Template switching added a 12-random-nucleotide identifier to every cDNA molecule. TCRdb reanalysed the 5' RACE reads using MiXCR and keeps one entry per CDR3 protein. The profile shows 710,000 or so distinct CDR3 sequences, 20% to 25% of them singletons. Caucasian, healthy and from Russia, the donors were aged between roughly 6 and 95. Points from the study as a whole: For the donors, CMV status was unknown and possibly confounded expanded clonotype changes. Higher naive T cell percentage went strongly together with higher TCR beta diversity.

The table lists this clonotype with a few counts. Antigen unknown. This clonotype was obtained from a man aged 70-80 years in good health. Sequenced sample: blood.

CDR3 protein: CASSYRASGDEKLFF. The CDR3 bases are TGTGCCAGCAGTTACAGGGCCTCCGGGGATGAAAAACTGTTTTTT. This sequence joins TRBV7-9 and TRBJ1-4; TRBD1 might be the D (6 bases). Germline CDR1 and CDR2: SEHNR and FQNEAQ (reference sequence). V shed 6 bases and J shed 6 bases, with 17 bases lying between them. The CDR3 is made up of 15 amino acids.